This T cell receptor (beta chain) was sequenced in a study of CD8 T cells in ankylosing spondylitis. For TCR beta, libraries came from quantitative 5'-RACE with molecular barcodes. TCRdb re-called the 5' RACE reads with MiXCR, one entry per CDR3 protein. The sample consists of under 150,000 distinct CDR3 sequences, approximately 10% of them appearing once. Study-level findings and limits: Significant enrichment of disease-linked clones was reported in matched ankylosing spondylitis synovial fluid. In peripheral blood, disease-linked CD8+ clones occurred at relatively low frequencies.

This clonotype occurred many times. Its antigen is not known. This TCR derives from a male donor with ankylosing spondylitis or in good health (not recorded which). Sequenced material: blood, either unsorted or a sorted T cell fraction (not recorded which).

The CDR3 region has the DNA TGCAGTGCTAGAGATGCTAGCGGGCCGCAAGAGACCCAGTACTTC. Translated, it gives CSARDASGPQETQYF. This sequence joins TRBV20-1 and TRBJ2-5; 8 nucleotides line up with TRBD2. The germline gives CDR1 DFQATT, CDR2 SNEGSKA (reference sequence). Trimming at V came to 0 bases and at J to 2 bases, leaving 5 bases not matched to a gene. The CDR3 consists of 15 residues.